This passage covers 20 T cell receptor beta chains from one sample sequenced in a study of T cell responses to AZD1222 COVID-19 vaccine. Data came from immunoSEQ multiplex PCR; TCRdb stores just in-frame clones and leaves some out. The sample has 99,000 or so clones, over 75% seen once. The sample consisted of peripheral blood, taken on day 0 of AZD1222 vaccination. The receptors shown here come from an adult in good health.

This chain links TRBV9 with TRBJ2-1, with D unclear. The V and J ends lost 2 bases and 4 bases respectively, with 7 bases between them. Germline V gene sequence: CDR1 SGDLS, CDR2 YYNGEE. This CDR3 comprises 13 residues. The CDR3 DNA follows: TGTGCCAGCAGCGTTCACGGGTACAATGAGCAGTTCTTC. Translating it yields CASSVHGYNEQFF. The whole variable domain, filled in from reference TRBV9 and TRBJ2-1, reads DSGVTQTPKHLITATGQRVTLRCSPRSGDLSVYWYQQSLDQGLQFLIQYYNGEERAKGNILERFSAQQFPDLHSELNLSSLELGDSALYFCASSVHGYNEQFFGPGTRLTVL.

The chain couples TRBV27 to TRBJ2-1; 11 bases align to TRBD2. This CDR3 comprises 14 residues. Germline values: CDR1 MNHEY, CDR2 SMNVEV (reference sequence). The J segment lost 10 bases and the V segment lost 4 bases, leaving 6 bases of the junction unmatched. The CDR3 loop is CASSSSGGRDEQFF. DNA of the CDR3: TGTGCCAGCAGTTCTAGCGGGGGGCGGGACGAGCAGTTCTTC.

The chain recombines TRBV9 with TRBJ1-4; a weak D match, TRBD1 (5 bases). The CDR3 has 14 residues. Germline CDR1 and CDR2: SGDLS and YYNGEE. V dropped 3 bases and J dropped 3 bases, with 9 bases sitting between them. CDR3 residues: CASSGGDANEKLFF. DNA for the CDR3: TGTGCCAGCAGCGGAGGGGATGCTAATGAAAAACTGTTTTTT. Full variable domain (missing parts from reference TRBV9 and TRBJ1-4): DSGVTQTPKHLITATGQRVTLRCSPRSGDLSVYWYQQSLDQGLQFLIQYYNGEERAKGNILERFSAQQFPDLHSELNLSSLELGDSALYFCASSGGDANEKLFFGSGTQLSVL.

The chain links TRBV27 to TRBJ2-5; possibly TRBD2 for D (6 bases). The CDR3 loop spans 14 amino acids. Germline-derived CDR1 and CDR2 are MNHEY and SMNVEV (reference sequence). Trimming took 0 bases from V and 7 from J, leaving 12 bases between them. The DNA of the CDR3 is TGTGCCAGCAGTTTATCCTTGGGACTGGGGACCCAGTACTTC. The encoded protein is CASSLSLGLGTQYF.

The chain has TRBV4-1 and TRBJ2-7, with unresolved D. The CDR3 runs 14 residues. V lost 1 base, J lost 4 bases, and 11 bases lay in between. Germline CDR1 is MGHRA and CDR2 is YSYEKL. CDR3 region: CASSQVLLAYEQYF. In DNA, the CDR3 is TGCGCCAGCAGCCAAGTTCTACTTGCATACGAGCAGTACTTC.

The chain recombines TRBV30 with TRBJ1-5; the D gene is possibly TRBD1 (6 bases). Germline-derived CDR1 and CDR2 are GTSNPN and SVGIG (reference sequence). CDR3 length: 15 residues. The ends were cut back, 4 bases at V and 4 bases at J, with 17 bases in the middle. This CDR3 reads CAWTVGGGLNQPQHF. The CDR3 bases are TGTGCCTGGACCGTAGGGGGAGGCCTGAATCAGCCCCAGCATTTT.

The J gene is TRBJ2-7, the V gene TRBV13; 10 positions agree with TRBD2. Germline-derived CDR1 and CDR2 are PRHDT and FYEKMQ (reference sequence). Trimming at V came to 5 bases and at J to 2 bases, leaving 9 bases not matched to a gene. CDR3 length: 16 residues. CDR3 sequence reads: CASSHLAGATPYEQYF. The CDR3 DNA is TGTGCCAGCAGCCATCTAGCGGGGGCTACCCCCTACGAGCAGTACTTC.

V is TRBV30 and J is TRBJ1-2; TRBD1 aligns across 9 bases. The V segment lost 0 bases and the J segment 8 bases; nucleotides outside the gene matches: 13. The CDR3 is 16 amino acids. Germline CDR1 and CDR2: GTSNPN and SVGIG (reference sequence). The CDR3 nucleotides read TGTGCCTGGAGTGTATCGGGACAGGGTGGAACCCAGGGCTACACCTTC. Translating gives CAWSVSGQGGTQGYTF. Full variable domain (rest looked up from reference TRBV30 and TRBJ1-2): SQTIHQWPATLVQPVGSPLSLECTVEGTSNPNLYWYRQAAGRGLQLLFYSVGIGQISSEVPQNLSASRPQDRQFILSSKKLLLSDSGFYLCAWSVSGQGGTQGYTFGSGTRLTVV.

The rearrangement links TRBV7-9 to TRBJ2-7; D is possibly TRBD1 (5 bases). In germline, CDR1 is SEHNR, CDR2 FQNEAQ (reference sequence). V was pared by 5 bases and J by 2 bases, with 16 bases between. This CDR3 has 15 residues. The CDR3 loop is CASSHPDDSTYEQYF. CDR3 coding DNA: TGTGCCAGCAGCCACCCGGATGACAGCACCTACGAGCAGTACTTC.

V usage is TRBV2 and J usage is TRBJ1-3; D ambiguous. V was trimmed by 4 bases and J by 8 bases, leaving 9 bases between them. Germline CDR1 reads SNHLY; CDR2 reads FYNNEI. This CDR3 contains 12 residues. In DNA, the CDR3 is TGTGCCAGCAGTGCCACAAGAGACACCATATATTTT. As protein: CASSATRDTIYF.

This clone was detected only once. The chain employs TRBV5-1 and TRBJ1-5; TRBD1 agrees at 9 bases. The germline V gene encodes CDR1 SGHRS and CDR2 YFSETQ. The V segment lost 4 bases and the J segment 4 bases; nucleotides outside the gene matches: 3. This CDR3 is built from 14 residues. As DNA, the CDR3 is TGCGCCAGCAGCCCTGGACAGGGGAATCAGCCCCAGCATTTT. Residues: CASSPGQGNQPQHF.

The V and J genes are TRBV9 and TRBJ2-3; D may be TRBD2 (5 bases). The CDR3 length is 13 residues. Trimming shortened V by 4 bases and J by 3 bases, and 9 bases separated the two germline ends. The germline V gene encodes CDR1 SGDLS and CDR2 YYNGEE. CDR3 DNA sequence: TGTGCCAGCAGCTTCGGGGAGACAGATACGCAGTATTTT. It specifies CASSFGETDTQYF.

In this sample, this clone turned up a few times. The chain is built from TRBV19 and TRBJ1-1; D not certain. The germline V and J ends were trimmed by 1 base and 3 bases, with 6 bases remaining between them. The CDR3 spans 13 residues. Germline V lookup: CDR1 LNHDA, CDR2 SQIVND (reference sequence). CDR3 loop: CASSIGGYTEAFF. CDR3 sequence (DNA): TGTGCCAGTAGTATAGGTGGTTACACTGAAGCTTTCTTT.

V is TRBV6-4 and J is TRBJ2-3; D is perhaps TRBD2 (6 bases). The CDR3 runs 15 residues. Germline CDR1 and CDR2: MRHNA and SNTAGT. V gave up 4 bases and J gave up 2 bases, with 13 bases separating them. This CDR3 reads CASSGDSGNTDTQYF. For the CDR3, the DNA is TGTGCCAGCAGTGGAGATAGCGGAAACACAGATACGCAGTATTTT.

CDR3 protein: CASSLNWGETQYF. The CDR3 nucleotides read TGTGCCAGCAGCTTAAATTGGGGCGAGACCCAGTACTTC. V is TRBV7-2 and J is TRBJ2-5, with D possibly TRBD1 on 5 matching bases. This CDR3 spans 13 amino acids. Germline V lookup: CDR1 SGHTA, CDR2 FQGNSA. Trimming removed 2 bases from V and 5 bases from J, with 9 bases in between. The variable domain in full, completed from reference TRBV7-2 and TRBJ2-5, reads GAGVSQSPSNKVTEKGKDVELRCDPISGHTALYWYRQSLGQGLEFLIYFQGNSAPDKSGLPSDRFSAERTGGSVSTLTIQRTQQEDSAVYLCASSLNWGETQYFGPGTRLLVL.

This clone has only one observation. The rearrangement links TRBV24-1 to TRBJ2-2; 10 nucleotides align to TRBD1. The CDR3 runs 16 residues. V dropped 3 bases and J dropped 6; count of bases not matched to a gene: 6. Germline V gives CDR1 KGHDR, CDR2 SFDVKD. CDR3 DNA sequence: TGTGCCACCAGTGATCTCGGGACAGGGGAGGCCGGGGAGCTGTTTTTT. Translating gives CATSDLGTGEAGELFF.

The chain has TRBV6-6 and TRBJ2-7; 7 nucleotides line up with TRBD2. The CDR3 spans 16 residues. The germline V gene has CDR1 MNHNY and CDR2 SVGAGI (reference sequence). J gave up 6 bases and V 0 bases, and 11 bases lay outside the gene matches. CDR3 loop: CASSYSIVAGASEQYF. The CDR3 bases are TGTGCCAGCAGTTACTCGATCGTAGCGGGTGCGTCCGAGCAGTACTTC.

The chain carries TRBV4-3 and TRBJ2-7; 9 bases are shared with TRBD1. Losses at the gene ends were 5 bases for V and 3 bases for J; bases not matched to a gene: 5. The CDR3 spans 14 residues. Germline assignment: CDR1 LGHNA and CDR2 YSLEER. CDR3 loop: CASSSQGAGYEQYF. CDR3 DNA sequence: TGCGCCAGCAGCTCACAGGGGGCGGGCTACGAGCAGTACTTC.

This clone was observed a handful of times. In DNA, the CDR3 is TGTGCCAGTAGGACACGGGCTAGCAATCAGCCCCAGCATTTT. Its translation is CASRTRASNQPQHF. The V and J genes are TRBV28 and TRBJ1-5; tentatively, D is TRBD1 (5 bases). The CDR3 length is 14 residues. In germline, CDR1 is MDHEN, CDR2 SYDVKM. V shed 9 bases and J shed 0 bases, with 12 bases lying between them. The full variable domain, with the rest looked up from reference TRBV28 and TRBJ1-5, is DVKVTQSSRYLVKRTGEKVFLECVQDMDHENMFWYRQDPGLGLRLIYFSYDVKMKEKGDIPEGYSVSREKKERFSLILESASTNQTSMYLCASRTRASNQPQHFGDGTRLSIL.

The chain carries TRBV6-2 or TRBV6-3 and TRBJ1-5; 11 positions match TRBD1. The CDR3 is 18 residues long. Per germline, CDR1 MNHEY and CDR2 SVGEGT. Trimming at V came to 2 bases and at J to 5 bases, leaving 11 bases not matched to a gene. The CDR3 DNA reads as TGTGCCAGCAGTTACATTCCGGGACAGGGGGTGAAAGATCAGCCCCAGCATTTT. Protein: CASSYIPGQGVKDQPQHF.